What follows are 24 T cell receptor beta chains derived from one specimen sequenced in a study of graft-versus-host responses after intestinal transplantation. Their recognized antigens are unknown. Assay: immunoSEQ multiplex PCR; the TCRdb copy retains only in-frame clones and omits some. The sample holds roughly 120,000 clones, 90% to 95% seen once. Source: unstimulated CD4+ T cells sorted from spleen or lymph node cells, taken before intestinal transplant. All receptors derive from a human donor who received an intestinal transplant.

CDR3: CASSPQQGSYEQYF. In DNA, the CDR3 is TGTGCCAGTAGTCCCCAACAGGGATCCTACGAGCAGTACTTC. This chain uses TRBV19 with TRBJ2-7, with D possibly being TRBD1 (6 bases). The CDR3 spans 14 residues. Germline-derived CDR1 and CDR2 are LNHDA and SQIVND (reference sequence). The V and J ends lost 5 bases and 1 base respectively, with 12 bases between them.

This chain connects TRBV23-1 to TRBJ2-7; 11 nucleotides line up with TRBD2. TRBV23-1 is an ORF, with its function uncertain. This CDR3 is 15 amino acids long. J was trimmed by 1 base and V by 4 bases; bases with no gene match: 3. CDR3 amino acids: CASSPWTSGSYEQYF. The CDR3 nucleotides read TGCGCCAGCAGTCCCTGGACTAGCGGGTCCTACGAGCAGTACTTC.

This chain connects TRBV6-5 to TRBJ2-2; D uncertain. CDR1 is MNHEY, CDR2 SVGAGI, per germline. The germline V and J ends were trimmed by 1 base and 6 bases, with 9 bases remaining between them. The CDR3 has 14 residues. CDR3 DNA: TGTGCCAGCAGTTACTGGTCTAGATCCGGGGAGCTGTTTTTT. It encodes CASSYWSRSGELFF.

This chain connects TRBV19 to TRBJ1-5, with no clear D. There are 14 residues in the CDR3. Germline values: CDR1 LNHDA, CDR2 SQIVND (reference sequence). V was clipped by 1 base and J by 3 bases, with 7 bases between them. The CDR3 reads CASSIAGNNQPQHF. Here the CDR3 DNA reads TGTGCCAGTAGTATAGCAGGAAACAATCAGCCCCAGCATTTT.

The CDR3 nucleotides are TGTGCCAGCAGCGTAGGGCAGGGTAACTACGAGCAGTACTTC. As protein: CASSVGQGNYEQYF. This sequence joins TRBV9 and TRBJ2-7; D perhaps matches TRBD1 (5 bases). The V gene's germline CDR1 is SGDLS and CDR2 YYNGEE. The CDR3 length is 14 residues. Trimming removed 0 bases at V and 3 bases at J, with 10 bases between. Full variable domain (remainder filled in from reference TRBV9 and TRBJ2-7): DSGVTQTPKHLITATGQRVTLRCSPRSGDLSVYWYQQSLDQGLQFLIQYYNGEERAKGNILERFSAQQFPDLHSELNLSSLELGDSALYFCASSVGQGNYEQYFGPGTRLTVT.

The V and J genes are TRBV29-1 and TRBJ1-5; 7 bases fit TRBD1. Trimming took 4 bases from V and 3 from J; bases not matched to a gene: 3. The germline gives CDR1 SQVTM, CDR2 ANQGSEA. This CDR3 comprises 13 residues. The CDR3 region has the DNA TGCAGCGTTGCCGGGACAGCCAATCAGCCCCAGCATTTT. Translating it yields CSVAGTANQPQHF.

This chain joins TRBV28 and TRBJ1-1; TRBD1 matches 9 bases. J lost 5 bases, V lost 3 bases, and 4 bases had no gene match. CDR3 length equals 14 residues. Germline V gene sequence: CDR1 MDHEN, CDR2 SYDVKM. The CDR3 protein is CASSLGTGRTEAFF. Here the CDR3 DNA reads TGTGCCAGCAGTTTGGGGACAGGGAGGACTGAAGCTTTCTTT.

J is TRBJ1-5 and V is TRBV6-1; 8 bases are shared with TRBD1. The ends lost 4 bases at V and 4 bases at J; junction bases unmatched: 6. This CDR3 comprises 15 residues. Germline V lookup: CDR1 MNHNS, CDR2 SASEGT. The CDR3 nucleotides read TGTGCCAGCAGTGCCCAGGGGGCTGGTAATCAGCCCCAGCATTTT. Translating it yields CASSAQGAGNQPQHF.

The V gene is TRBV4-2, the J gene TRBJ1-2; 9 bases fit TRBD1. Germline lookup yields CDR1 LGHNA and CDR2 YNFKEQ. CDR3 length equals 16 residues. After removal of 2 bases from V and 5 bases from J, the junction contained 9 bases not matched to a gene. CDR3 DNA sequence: TGTGCCAGCAGCCAACCGGGGACAGGGACCCCTTATGGCTACACCTTC. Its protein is CASSQPGTGTPYGYTF.

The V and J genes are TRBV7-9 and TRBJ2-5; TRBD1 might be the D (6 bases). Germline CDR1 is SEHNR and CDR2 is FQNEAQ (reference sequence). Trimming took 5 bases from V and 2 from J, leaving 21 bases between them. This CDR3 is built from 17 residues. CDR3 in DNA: TGTGCCAGCAGCCCGCGCCCCCAGGGGCGGAGGCAAGAGACCCAGTACTTC. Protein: CASSPRPQGRRQETQYF.

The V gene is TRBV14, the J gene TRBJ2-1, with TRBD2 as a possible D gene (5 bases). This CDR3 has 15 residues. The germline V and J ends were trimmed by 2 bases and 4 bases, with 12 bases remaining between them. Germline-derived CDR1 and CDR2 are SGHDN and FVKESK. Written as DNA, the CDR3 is TGTGCCAGCAGCCAACGGGGTAGCGCATACAATGAGCAGTTCTTC. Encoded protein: CASSQRGSAYNEQFF.

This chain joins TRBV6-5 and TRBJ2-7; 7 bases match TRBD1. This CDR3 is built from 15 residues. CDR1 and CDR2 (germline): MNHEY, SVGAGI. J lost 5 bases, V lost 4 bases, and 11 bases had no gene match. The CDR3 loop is CASSWAGGRMDEQYF. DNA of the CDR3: TGTGCCAGCAGTTGGGCAGGGGGTCGGATGGACGAGCAGTACTTC.

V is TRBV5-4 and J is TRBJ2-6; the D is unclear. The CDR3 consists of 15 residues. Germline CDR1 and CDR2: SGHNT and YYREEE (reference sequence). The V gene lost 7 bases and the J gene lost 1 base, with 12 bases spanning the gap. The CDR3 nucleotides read TGTGCCAGCCTTTCTGCACCTTCTGGGGCCAACGTCCTGACTTTC. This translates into CASLSAPSGANVLTF. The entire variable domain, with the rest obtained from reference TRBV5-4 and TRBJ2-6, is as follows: ETGVTQSPTHLIKTRGQQVTLRCSSQSGHNTVSWYQQALGQGPQFIFQYYREEENGRGNFPPRFSGLQFPNYSSELNVNALELDDSALYLCASLSAPSGANVLTFGAGSRLTVL.

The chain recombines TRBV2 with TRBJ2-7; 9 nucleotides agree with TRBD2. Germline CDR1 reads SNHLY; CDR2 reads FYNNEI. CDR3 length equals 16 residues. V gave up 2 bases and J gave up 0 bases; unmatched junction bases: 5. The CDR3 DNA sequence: TGTGCCAGCAGTGAAAGGGCTAGCGGGGACTCCTACGAGCAGTACTTC. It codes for CASSERASGDSYEQYF.

The CDR3, as DNA: TGTGCCAGCAGCTCGGGTCTTCCCTACGAGCAGTACTTC. Protein product: CASSSGLPYEQYF. V gene TRBV7-9 combines with J gene TRBJ2-7; D gene ambiguous. The germline V gene encodes CDR1 SEHNR and CDR2 FQNEAQ (reference sequence). The CDR3 contains 13 residues. Trimming stripped 4 bases from V and 2 bases from J, with 9 bases between.

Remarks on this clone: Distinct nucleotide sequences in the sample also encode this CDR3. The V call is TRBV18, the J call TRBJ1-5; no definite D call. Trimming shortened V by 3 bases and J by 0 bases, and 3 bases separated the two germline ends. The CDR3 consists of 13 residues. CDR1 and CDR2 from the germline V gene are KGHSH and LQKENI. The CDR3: CASSPDSNQPQHF. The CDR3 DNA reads TGTGCCAGCTCACCGGATAGCAATCAGCCCCAGCATTTT.

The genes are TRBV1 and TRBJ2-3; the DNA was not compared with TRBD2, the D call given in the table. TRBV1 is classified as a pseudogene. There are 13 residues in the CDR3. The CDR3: CTSRGRGTDTQYF. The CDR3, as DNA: TGCACCAGCAGGGGGAGAGGCACAGATACGCAGTATTTT.

This CDR3 is CASRPGTFYEQYF. The CDR3 bases are TGTGCCAGCAGGCCGGGGACTTTCTACGAGCAGTACTTC. The chain carries TRBV6-1 and TRBJ2-7, with a tentative D call TRBD2 (6 bases). The CDR3 loop spans 13 amino acids. The germline V and J ends were trimmed by 6 bases and 3 bases, with 12 bases remaining between them. CDR1 and CDR2 (germline): MNHNS, SASEGT.

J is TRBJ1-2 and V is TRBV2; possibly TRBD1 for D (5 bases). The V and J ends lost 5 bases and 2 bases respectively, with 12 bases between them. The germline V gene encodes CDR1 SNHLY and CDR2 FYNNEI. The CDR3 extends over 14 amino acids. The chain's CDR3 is CASSWTTTNYGYTF. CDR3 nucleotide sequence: TGTGCCAGCAGTTGGACAACCACCAACTATGGCTACACCTTC. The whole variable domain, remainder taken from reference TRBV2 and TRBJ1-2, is EPEVTQTPSHQVTQMGQEVILRCVPISNHLYFYWYRQILGQKVEFLVSFYNNEISEKSEIFDDQFSVERPDGSNFTLKIRSTKLEDSAMYFCASSWTTTNYGYTFGSGTRLTVV.

CDR3 sequence: CASSPELAGREQYF. CDR3 DNA: TGTGCCAGCAGCCCGGAGTTAGCGGGTAGGGAGCAGTACTTC. J is TRBJ2-7 and V is TRBV5-4; TRBD2 aligns across 7 bases. Germline CDR1 and CDR2: SGHNT and YYREEE (reference sequence). This CDR3 is 14 amino acids long. J gave up 7 bases and V 4 bases, and 11 bases lay outside the gene matches.

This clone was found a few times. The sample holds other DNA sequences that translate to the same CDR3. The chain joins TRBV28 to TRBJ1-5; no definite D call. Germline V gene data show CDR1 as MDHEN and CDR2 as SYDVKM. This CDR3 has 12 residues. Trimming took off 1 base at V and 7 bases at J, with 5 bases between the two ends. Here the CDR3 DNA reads TGTGCCAGCAGTTTATTGGGCCAGCCCCAGCATTTT. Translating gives CASSLLGQPQHF.

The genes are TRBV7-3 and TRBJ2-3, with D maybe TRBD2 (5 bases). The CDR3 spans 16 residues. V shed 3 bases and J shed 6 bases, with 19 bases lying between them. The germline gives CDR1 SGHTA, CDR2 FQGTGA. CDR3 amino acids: CASSFNPGAAPDTQYF. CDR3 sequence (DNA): TGTGCCAGCAGCTTTAATCCCGGAGCGGCCCCGGATACGCAGTATTTT.

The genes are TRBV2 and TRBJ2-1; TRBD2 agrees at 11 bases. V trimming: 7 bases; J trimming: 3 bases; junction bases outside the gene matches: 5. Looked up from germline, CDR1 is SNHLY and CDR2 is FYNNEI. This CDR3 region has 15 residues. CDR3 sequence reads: CASTPLAGGYNEQFF. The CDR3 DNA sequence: TGTGCCAGCACCCCGCTAGCGGGAGGCTACAATGAGCAGTTCTTC.

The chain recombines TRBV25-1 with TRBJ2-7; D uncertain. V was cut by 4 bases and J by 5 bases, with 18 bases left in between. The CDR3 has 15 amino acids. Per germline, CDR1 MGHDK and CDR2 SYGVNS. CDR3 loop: CASSGPSRMVHEQYF. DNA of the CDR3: TGTGCCAGCAGTGGTCCCAGCCGTATGGTCCACGAGCAGTACTTC.